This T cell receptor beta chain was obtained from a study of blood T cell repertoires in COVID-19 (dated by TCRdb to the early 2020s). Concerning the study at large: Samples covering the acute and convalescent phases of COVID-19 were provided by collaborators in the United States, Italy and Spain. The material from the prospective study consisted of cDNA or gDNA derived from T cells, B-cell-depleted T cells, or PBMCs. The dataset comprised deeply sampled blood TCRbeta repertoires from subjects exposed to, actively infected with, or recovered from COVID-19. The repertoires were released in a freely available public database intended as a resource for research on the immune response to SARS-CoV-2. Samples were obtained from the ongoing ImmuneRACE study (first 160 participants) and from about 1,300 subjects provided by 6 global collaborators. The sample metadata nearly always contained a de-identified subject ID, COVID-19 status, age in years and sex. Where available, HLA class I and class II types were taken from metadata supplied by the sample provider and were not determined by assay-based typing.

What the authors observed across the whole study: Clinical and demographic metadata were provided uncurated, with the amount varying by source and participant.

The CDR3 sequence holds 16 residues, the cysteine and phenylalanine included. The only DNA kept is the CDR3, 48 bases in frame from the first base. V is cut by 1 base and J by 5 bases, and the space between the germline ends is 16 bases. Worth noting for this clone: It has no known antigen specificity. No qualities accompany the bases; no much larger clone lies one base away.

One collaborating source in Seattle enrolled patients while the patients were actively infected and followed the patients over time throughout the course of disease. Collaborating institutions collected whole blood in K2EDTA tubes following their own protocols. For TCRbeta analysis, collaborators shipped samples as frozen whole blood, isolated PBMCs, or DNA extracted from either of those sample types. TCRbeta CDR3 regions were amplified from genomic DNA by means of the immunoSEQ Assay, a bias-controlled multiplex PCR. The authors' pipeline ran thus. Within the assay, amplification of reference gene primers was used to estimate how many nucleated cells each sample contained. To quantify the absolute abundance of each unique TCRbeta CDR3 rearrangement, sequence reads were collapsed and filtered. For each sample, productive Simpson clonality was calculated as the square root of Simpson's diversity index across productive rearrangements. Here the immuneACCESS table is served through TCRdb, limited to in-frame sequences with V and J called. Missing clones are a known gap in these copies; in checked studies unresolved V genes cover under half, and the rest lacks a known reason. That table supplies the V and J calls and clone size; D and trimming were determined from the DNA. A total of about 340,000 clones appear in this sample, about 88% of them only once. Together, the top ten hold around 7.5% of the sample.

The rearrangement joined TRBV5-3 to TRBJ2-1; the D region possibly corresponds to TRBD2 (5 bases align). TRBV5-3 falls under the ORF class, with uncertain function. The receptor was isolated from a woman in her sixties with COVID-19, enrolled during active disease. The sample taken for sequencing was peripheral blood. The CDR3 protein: CARSLPVVFGDNEQFF. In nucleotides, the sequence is TGTGCCAGAAGCTTGCCGGTTGTCTTCGGGGACAATGAGCAGTTCTTC.